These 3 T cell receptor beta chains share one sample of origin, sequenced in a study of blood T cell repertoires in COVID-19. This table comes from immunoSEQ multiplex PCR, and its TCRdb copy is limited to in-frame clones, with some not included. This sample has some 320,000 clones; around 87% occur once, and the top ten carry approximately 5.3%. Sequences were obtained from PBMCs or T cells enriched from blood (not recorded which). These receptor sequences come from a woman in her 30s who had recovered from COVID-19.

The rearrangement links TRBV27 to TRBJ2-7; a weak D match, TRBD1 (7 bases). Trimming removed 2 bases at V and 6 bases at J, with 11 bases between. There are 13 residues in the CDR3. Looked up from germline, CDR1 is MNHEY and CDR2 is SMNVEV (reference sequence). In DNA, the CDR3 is TGTGCCAGCAGTTTAAACAGGGGAGGCGAGCAGTACTTC. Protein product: CASSLNRGGEQYF.

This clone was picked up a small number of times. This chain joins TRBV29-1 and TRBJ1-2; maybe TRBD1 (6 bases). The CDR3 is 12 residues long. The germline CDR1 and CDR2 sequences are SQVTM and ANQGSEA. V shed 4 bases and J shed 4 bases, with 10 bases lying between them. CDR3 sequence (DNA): TGCAGCGTTGTCGGCAGGGGCTATGGCTACACCTTC. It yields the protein CSVVGRGYGYTF.

CDR3 nucleotide sequence: TGTGCCAGCAGCTGGCGGGAGGCTAACTATGGCTACACCTTC. It yields the protein CASSWREANYGYTF. This chain links TRBV7-9 with TRBJ1-2; D is undetermined. With 4 bases removed from V and 0 bases from J, the gap between germline ends came to 9 bases. The CDR3 is made up of 14 amino acids. Germline V gene data show CDR1 as SEHNR and CDR2 as FQNEAQ (reference sequence).